The clone carrying this T cell receptor (beta chain) was detected only once. Per the germline V gene, CDR1 is SEHNR and CDR2 is FQNEAQ (reference sequence). The CDR3 consists of 13 residues. V shed 5 bases and J shed 0 bases, with 7 bases lying between them. This specimen comes from a study of blood T cell repertoires in COVID-19. Study-wide context: The United States, Italy and Spain supplied acute and convalescent COVID-19 samples. In each case, the material was cDNA or gDNA derived from T cells, B-cell-depleted T cells, or PBMCs.

Per the study methods: Reference gene primer amplification gave estimated nucleated cell counts. Assay: immunoSEQ multiplex PCR; the TCRdb copy retains only in-frame clones and omits some. That table is the source of V, J and clone size, and D and trimming were worked out from the DNA. This table has hundreds of thousands of clones, around 90% appearing once. The sequencing sample was made of peripheral blood. The chain joins TRBV7-9 to TRBJ1-1; D call uncertain. This clonotype was obtained from a man younger than 35 with active or convalescent COVID-19. CDR3 region: CASSGRMNTEAFF. CDR3 in DNA: TGTGCCAGCAGCGGCAGGATGAACACTGAAGCTTTCTTT.